These 25 T cell receptor beta chains came from one sample sequenced in a study of T cell responses to AZD1222 COVID-19 vaccine. Method: immunoSEQ multiplex PCR; TCRdb's copy keeps in-frame clones and lacks some. The table records approximately 190,000 clones, over 80% of them present only once. Sample: peripheral blood, taken on day 0 of AZD1222 vaccination. These receptors were collected from an adult in good health.

J is TRBJ1-4 and V is TRBV9; 7 bases line up with TRBD1. CDR1 is SGDLS and CDR2 is YYNGEE in the germline V gene. V shed 4 bases and J 3 bases; nucleotides not matched to a gene: 6. The CDR3 is 15 amino acids. In DNA form, the CDR3 reads TGTGCCAGCAGCATCAGGGGGGGACCTAATGAAAAACTGTTTTTT. This sequence encodes CASSIRGGPNEKLFF.

This clone was seen only once. This chain joins TRBV4-1 and TRBJ1-4; no firm D call. Trimming stripped 3 bases from V and 7 bases from J, with 6 bases between. Germline loops: CDR1 MGHRA, CDR2 YSYEKL. The CDR3 sequence is 12 residues long. The CDR3 DNA sequence: TGCGCCAGCAGCCACTTCATTGAAAAACTGTTTTTT. Amino acids: CASSHFIEKLFF.

The J gene is TRBJ1-4, the V gene TRBV2; no clear D gene. Germline V gene sequence: CDR1 SNHLY, CDR2 FYNNEI. The V end was cut by 6 bases, the J end by 7 bases, with 15 bases between. This CDR3 contains 14 residues. For the CDR3, the DNA is TGTGCCAGCAGGGCACGGGGATGGGGTGAAAAACTGTTTTTT. Its protein product is CASRARGWGEKLFF.

The rearrangement links TRBV18 to TRBJ1-2, with 9 bases matching TRBD1. The germline V gene encodes CDR1 KGHSH and CDR2 LQKENI. The CDR3 contains 15 residues. After removal of 0 bases from V and 2 bases from J, the junction contained 1 base not matched to a gene. As DNA, the CDR3 is TGTGCCAGCTCACCACCGGACAGGGGAAACTATGGCTACACCTTC. It is translated as CASSPPDRGNYGYTF.

The V gene is TRBV2, the J gene TRBJ1-4; a weak D match, TRBD1 (5 bases). CDR1 SNHLY and CDR2 FYNNEI come from the germline V gene. Trimming stripped 2 bases from V and 8 bases from J, with 12 bases between. The length of the CDR3 is 14 residues. CDR3 DNA: TGTGCCAGCAGTGAACAGGGCAGTCGGGAAAAACTGTTTTTT. Translated: CASSEQGSREKLFF.

The rearrangement uses TRBV9 and TRBJ2-3, with D unresolved. There are 12 residues in the CDR3. V lost 0 bases and J 3 bases, leaving 2 bases between the germline ends. Germline V gene sequence: CDR1 SGDLS, CDR2 YYNGEE. The CDR3 spells CASSVDTDTQYF. The CDR3 DNA is TGTGCCAGCAGCGTAGATACAGATACGCAGTATTTT.

The J gene is TRBJ2-1, the V gene TRBV9, with D tentatively TRBD2 (5 bases). This CDR3 has 17 residues. The germline CDR1 and CDR2 sequences are SGDLS and YYNGEE. Trimming pared 3 bases from V and 4 bases from J, leaving 20 bases between. CDR3 sequence reads: CASSAGILHPPYNEQFF. The CDR3 nucleotides are TGTGCCAGCAGCGCCGGGATACTCCATCCGCCGTACAATGAGCAGTTCTTC.

The chain carries TRBV19 and TRBJ1-6; D might be TRBD1 (5 bases). The germline V gene encodes CDR1 LNHDA and CDR2 SQIVND (reference sequence). The CDR3 has 15 residues. Trimming removed 9 bases from V and 0 bases from J, with 12 bases in between. The CDR3 loop is CASLGPGSYNSPLHF. CDR3 nucleotides: TGTGCCAGCTTGGGACCCGGCTCCTATAATTCACCCCTCCACTTT.

This rearrangement joins TRBV19 to TRBJ1-2; the D gene is possibly TRBD1 (6 bases). Germline CDR1 reads LNHDA; CDR2 reads SQIVND (reference sequence). The germline V and J ends were trimmed by 4 bases and 4 bases, with 19 bases remaining between them. The CDR3 totals 16 residues. The CDR3 reads CASSTQRGGLLYGYTF. CDR3 DNA sequence: TGTGCCAGTAGTACCCAAAGGGGGGGCCTCCTCTATGGCTACACCTTC.

The chain is built from TRBV2 and TRBJ2-5; 7 bases are shared with TRBD1. Germline V lookup: CDR1 SNHLY, CDR2 FYNNEI. The ends lost 4 bases at V and 1 base at J; junction bases unmatched: 6. The CDR3 totals 15 residues. CDR3: CASSGQGGGQETQYF. CDR3 nucleotide sequence: TGTGCCAGCAGTGGACAGGGCGGAGGCCAAGAGACCCAGTACTTC. Full variable domain (rest looked up from reference TRBV2 and TRBJ2-5): EPEVTQTPSHQVTQMGQEVILRCVPISNHLYFYWYRQILGQKVEFLVSFYNNEISEKSEIFDDQFSVERPDGSNFTLKIRSTKLEDSAMYFCASSGQGGGQETQYFGPGTRLLVL.

The chain uses TRBV7-9 and TRBJ1-4; D is uncertain. This CDR3 has 15 amino acids. Trimming left V 6 bases short and J 0 bases short, with 11 bases between. Looked up from germline, CDR1 is SEHNR and CDR2 is FQNEAQ (reference sequence). CDR3 bases: TGTGCCAGCAGTCGGGCCACGGCAACTAATGAAAAACTGTTTTTT. It yields the protein CASSRATATNEKLFF.

The chain joins TRBV3-1 (or the pseudogene TRBV3-2) to TRBJ1-1; possibly TRBD1 for D (5 bases). Per the germline V gene, CDR1 is LGHDT and CDR2 is YNNKEL (reference sequence). The CDR3 sequence is 16 residues long. V lost 6 bases and J lost 2, with 19 bases in between. The CDR3 coding sequence is TGTGCCAGCAGGCAGAACCTGTGGGACTCCAACACTGAAGCTTTCTTT. As protein: CASRQNLWDSNTEAFF.

This clone was observed once. The rearrangement joins TRBV7-9 to TRBJ1-4, with D possibly matching TRBD1 (6 bases). V was clipped by 2 bases and J by 8 bases, with 15 bases between them. The V gene's germline CDR1 is SEHNR and CDR2 FQNEAQ (reference sequence). The CDR3 length is 15 residues. The CDR3 sequence: CASSLRYRAVEKLFF. The CDR3 DNA reads as TGTGCCAGCAGCTTAAGGTACAGGGCGGTCGAAAAACTGTTTTTT.

The V call is TRBV9, the J call TRBJ1-6; D unresolved. V dropped 0 bases and J dropped 0 bases, with 4 bases sitting between them. Per germline, CDR1 SGDLS and CDR2 YYNGEE. This CDR3 region has 15 residues. In nucleotides, the CDR3 is TGTGCCAGCAGCGTAGCCGGCTCCTATAATTCACCCCTCCACTTT. Its translation: CASSVAGSYNSPLHF.

The CDR3 coding sequence is TGTGCCTGGAGTGACAGGGAGGTGCAGCCCCAGCATTTT. As protein: CAWSDREVQPQHF. The V gene is TRBV30, the J gene TRBJ1-5, with D possibly matching TRBD1 (6 bases). With 1 base removed from V and 7 bases from J, the gap between germline ends came to 11 bases. Germline V gene lookup returns CDR1 GTSNPN and CDR2 SVGIG (reference sequence). CDR3 size: 13 residues.

The rearrangement joins TRBV19 to TRBJ2-1; possibly TRBD1 for D (6 bases). Between the trimmed V and J ends, which lost 3 bases and 4 bases, there was a span of 19 bases. The CDR3 has 17 amino acids. Germline values: CDR1 LNHDA, CDR2 SQIVND (reference sequence). CDR3 coding DNA: TGTGCCAGTAGTATCTCGGTAGGGGACATCGTTTACAATGAGCAGTTCTTC. Its protein is CASSISVGDIVYNEQFF.

The J gene is TRBJ1-3, the V gene TRBV29-1; 7 nucleotides line up with TRBD1. J gave up 4 bases and V 0 bases, and 6 bases lay outside the gene matches. The length of the CDR3 is 15 residues. Germline lookup yields CDR1 SQVTM and CDR2 ANQGSEA. As DNA, the CDR3 is TGCAGCGTTGAAGACATCACAGGGGCGGGAAACACCATATATTTT. This encodes CSVEDITGAGNTIYF.

The genes are TRBV28 and TRBJ1-1; tentatively, D is TRBD1 (6 bases). The V gene's germline CDR1 is MDHEN and CDR2 SYDVKM. Trimming removed 1 base at V and 10 bases at J, with 13 bases between. The CDR3 extends over 13 amino acids. Written as DNA, the CDR3 is TGTGCCAGCAGTTTATCGGGGGCCGGGACAGCTTTCTTT. Translated, it gives CASSLSGAGTAFF.

CDR3 coding DNA: TGTGCCAGCAGCCAAGACGACGGGAGCACTGAAGCTTTCTTT. It specifies CASSQDDGSTEAFF. This chain connects TRBV4-2 to TRBJ1-1; D not resolved. The CDR3 has 14 amino acids. V lost 0 bases and J lost 4, with 9 bases in between. From germline, CDR1 is LGHNA and CDR2 YNFKEQ.

J is TRBJ2-2 and V is TRBV6-5; D assignment may be TRBD1 or TRBD2 (5 bases each). CDR1 is MNHEY and CDR2 is SVGAGI in the germline V gene. The CDR3 extends over 15 amino acids. The V and J ends lost 7 bases and 0 bases respectively, with 12 bases between them. CDR3 nucleotide sequence: TGTGCCAGCACTCGGGACCCAGCGAACACCGGGGAGCTGTTTTTT. Amino acid sequence: CASTRDPANTGELFF.

The V call is TRBV6-5, the J call TRBJ1-1; D is ambiguous. Trimming cost V 7 bases and J 4 bases, with 19 bases left between them. This CDR3 spans 15 amino acids. The V gene's germline CDR1 is MNHEY and CDR2 SVGAGI. Written as DNA, the CDR3 is TGTGCCAGCAATCTCCTCCCTTTTGGCTCCACTGAAGCTTTCTTT. This gives the protein CASNLLPFGSTEAFF.

The chain uses TRBV7-9 and TRBJ2-1, with TRBD2 matching 7 bases. The J segment lost 7 bases and the V segment lost 4 bases, leaving 13 bases of the junction unmatched. The germline CDR1 and CDR2 sequences are SEHNR and FQNEAQ (reference sequence). This CDR3 has 16 residues. The CDR3 loop reads CASSSSASGEMNEQFF. CDR3 nucleotide sequence: TGTGCCAGCAGCTCCTCGGCGAGCGGGGAAATGAATGAGCAGTTCTTC.

The chain has TRBV7-8 and TRBJ1-1, with D uncertain. CDR3 length equals 12 residues. The V end was cut by 1 base, the J end by 8 bases, with 8 bases between. Germline V gene data show CDR1 as SGHVS and CDR2 as FQNEAQ. The CDR3: CASSLGKEEAFF. The CDR3 DNA follows: TGTGCCAGCAGCTTAGGGAAGGAGGAAGCTTTCTTT.

This clone appeared once. J is TRBJ1-2 and V is TRBV6-2 or TRBV6-3; tentative D call: TRBD1 (5 bases). The CDR3 extends over 15 amino acids. The germline V and J ends were trimmed by 5 bases and 4 bases, with 17 bases remaining between them. Germline values: CDR1 MNHEY, CDR2 SVGEGT. CDR3 sequence reads: CASSPDGGGFYGYTF. CDR3 DNA: TGTGCCAGCAGTCCGGACGGTGGGGGATTCTATGGCTACACCTTC.

V gene TRBV28 combines with J gene TRBJ2-3; the match to TRBD2 covers 11 bases. With V trimmed by 7 bases and J by 4 bases, 7 bases remained unmatched. Germline CDR1 and CDR2: MDHEN and SYDVKM. The CDR3 contains 15 residues. The DNA of the CDR3 is TGTGCCAGCACCCTAGCGGGGGGCCATGCAGATACGCAGTATTTT. Translating gives CASTLAGGHADTQYF.